The rows below give T cell receptor beta chains drawn from one sample of a study of T cells in Graves' hyperthyroidism and ophthalmopathy. MiXCR, applied by TCRdb to the multiplex PCR reads, yields one record per CDR3 protein. The repertoire includes about 720,000 distinct CDR3 sequences, about 15% of them detected once, and around 8.1% sits in the top ten. Sequenced material: blood. All receptors come from a young man with Graves' hyperthyroidism. Each CDR3 is given with its conserved first and last residue. The order of the fields is J gene, clone size, D gene, V gene, CDR3 DNA, CDR3 protein. D genes are given only for firm matches. Clone size, where shown, is once, few, many, or a class for clones that have expanded.

TRBJ1-1	.	.	TRBV20-1	TGCAGTGCTAGAGATCCCGGGACTTTGAACACTGAAGCTTTCTTT	CSARDPGTLNTEAFF
TRBJ2-1	.	.	TRBV20-1	TGCAGTGCTAGTACTAATGGGGTCTCCTACAATGAGCAGTTCTTC	CSASTNGVSYNEQFF
TRBJ2-7	many	.	TRBV11-2	TGTGCCAGCAGCCATGGACTGGTAGTGCCGCTAGAGCAGTACTTC	CASSHGLVVPLEQYF
TRBJ2-3	.	.	TRBV10-3	TGTGCCATCAGTGTGACAGATACGCAGTATTTT	CAISVTDTQYF
TRBJ2-7	.	.	TRBV4-2	TGTGCCAGCAGCCAAGAGGGGGCCCAGAGTCTGACCTCCTACGAGCAGTACTTC	CASSQEGAQSLTSYEQYF
TRBJ2-2	.	TRBD2	TRBV12-3/TRBV12-4	TGTGCCAGCACGTCTAGCGGGAGTGGGGAGCTGTTTTTT	CASTSSGSGELFF
TRBJ1-1	.	.	TRBV5-4	TGTGCCAGCAGCTTGTCTCCTGGCACTGAAGCTTTCTTT	CASSLSPGTEAFF
TRBJ1-5	.	.	TRBV7-8	TGTGCCAGCAGCTTTGGGGCGCGCAATCAGCCCCAGCATTTT	CASSFGARNQPQHF
TRBJ1-3	.	.	TRBV20-1	TGCAGTGCTAGGATCGGGGGCGGAAACACCATATATTTT	CSARIGGGNTIYF
TRBJ2-7	many	TRBD1	TRBV28	TGTGCCAGCACCGCACGCCCGGGACAGGAGAAATACGAGCAGTACTTC	CASTARPGQEKYEQYF
TRBJ1-5	.	TRBD1	TRBV24-1	TGTGCCACCAGTTCTTTACAGGGGGCTCGAGCCAATCAGCCCCAGCATTTT	CATSSLQGARANQPQHF
TRBJ2-7	many	TRBD1	TRBV7-9	TGTGCCAGCAGCACGGACAGGTCCTACGAGCAGTACTTC	CASSTDRSYEQYF
TRBJ1-1	many	.	TRBV12-3/TRBV12-4	TGTGCCAGCAGCCCCCAAGGTGTTGAAGCTTTCTTT	CASSPQGVEAFF
TRBJ1-5	.	.	TRBV19	TGTGCCAGTAGTATAGGATCCTGGCAGCCCCAGCATTTT	CASSIGSWQPQHF
TRBJ2-7	few	.	TRBV4-1	TGCGCCAGCAGCCTCTCACTAGCAGGAGCCTACGAGCAGTACTTC	CASSLSLAGAYEQYF
TRBJ1-1	many	.	TRBV7-9	TGTGCCAGCAGCTTAGGAAGCCAGGGTATCGCTGAAGCTTTCTTT	CASSLGSQGIAEAFF
TRBJ2-2	.	TRBD1	TRBV28	TGTGCCAGCAGTCCAGGGGGACGGACCGGGGAGCTGTTTTTT	CASSPGGRTGELFF
TRBJ2-3	few	.	TRBV2	TGTGCCAGCAAACAGGGATTCACAGATACGCAGTATTTT	CASKQGFTDTQYF
TRBJ2-3	few	TRBD1	TRBV20-1	TGCAGTGCTAGAGACCCATCGACAGGGTTGGGCACAGATACGCAGTATTTT	CSARDPSTGLGTDTQYF
TRBJ2-5	.	.	TRBV4-1	TGCGCCAGCAGCCAAGGGTCCGGCGGGACGCCACAAGAGACCCAGTACTTC	CASSQGSGGTPQETQYF